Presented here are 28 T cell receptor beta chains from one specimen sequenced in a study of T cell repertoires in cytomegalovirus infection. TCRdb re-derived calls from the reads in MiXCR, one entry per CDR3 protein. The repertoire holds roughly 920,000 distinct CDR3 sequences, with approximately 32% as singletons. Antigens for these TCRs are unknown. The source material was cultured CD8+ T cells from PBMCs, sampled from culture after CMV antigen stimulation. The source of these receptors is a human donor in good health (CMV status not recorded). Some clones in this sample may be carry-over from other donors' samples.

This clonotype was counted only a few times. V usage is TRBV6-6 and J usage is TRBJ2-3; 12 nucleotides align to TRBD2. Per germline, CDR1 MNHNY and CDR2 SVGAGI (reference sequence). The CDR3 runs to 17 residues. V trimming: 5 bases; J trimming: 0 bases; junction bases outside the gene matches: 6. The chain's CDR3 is CASSETSGGPSTDTQYF. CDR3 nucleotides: TGTGCCAGCAGTGAGACTAGCGGGGGACCGAGCACAGATACGCAGTATTTT.

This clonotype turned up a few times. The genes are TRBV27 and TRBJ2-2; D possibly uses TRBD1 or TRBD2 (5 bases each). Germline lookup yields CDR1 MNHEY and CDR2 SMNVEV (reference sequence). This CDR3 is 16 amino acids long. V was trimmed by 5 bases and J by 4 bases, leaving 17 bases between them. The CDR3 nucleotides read TGTGCCAGCAGTCTATATCAGGGAGTGGGCACCGGGGAGCTGTTTTTT. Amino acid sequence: CASSLYQGVGTGELFF.

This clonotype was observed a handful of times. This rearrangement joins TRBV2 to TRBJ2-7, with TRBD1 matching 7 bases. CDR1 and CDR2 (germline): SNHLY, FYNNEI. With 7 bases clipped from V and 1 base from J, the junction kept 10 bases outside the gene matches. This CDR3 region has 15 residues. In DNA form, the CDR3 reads TGTGCCAGCACACTCCGGGACAGACCGTCCTACGAGCAGTACTTC. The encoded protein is CASTLRDRPSYEQYF.

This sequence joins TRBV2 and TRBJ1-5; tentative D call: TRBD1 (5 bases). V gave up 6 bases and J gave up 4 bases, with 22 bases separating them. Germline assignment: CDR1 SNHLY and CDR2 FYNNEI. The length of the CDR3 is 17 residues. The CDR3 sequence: CASRAGTLFQPNQPQHF. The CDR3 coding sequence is TGTGCCAGCAGAGCCGGGACTCTCTTCCAACCTAATCAGCCCCAGCATTTT. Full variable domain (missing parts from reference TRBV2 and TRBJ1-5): EPEVTQTPSHQVTQMGQEVILRCVPISNHLYFYWYRQILGQKVEFLVSFYNNEISEKSEIFDDQFSVERPDGSNFTLKIRSTKLEDSAMYFCASRAGTLFQPNQPQHFGDGTRLSIL.

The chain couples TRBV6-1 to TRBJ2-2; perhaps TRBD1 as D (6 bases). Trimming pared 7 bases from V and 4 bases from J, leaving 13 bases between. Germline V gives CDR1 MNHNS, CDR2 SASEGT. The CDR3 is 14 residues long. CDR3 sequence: CASNIGQTTGELFF. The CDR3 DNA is TGTGCCAGCAACATCGGACAGACCACCGGGGAGCTGTTTTTT.

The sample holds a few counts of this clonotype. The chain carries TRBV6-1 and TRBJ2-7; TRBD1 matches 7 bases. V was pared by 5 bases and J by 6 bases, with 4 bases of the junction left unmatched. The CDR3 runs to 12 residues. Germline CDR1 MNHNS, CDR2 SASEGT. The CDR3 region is CASSLTGIEQYV. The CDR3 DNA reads TGTGCCAGCAGTTTGACAGGGATCGAGCAGTACGTC.

The chain's CDR3 is CATSSGRGDEQFF. As DNA, the CDR3 is TGTGCCACCAGCAGTGGAAGAGGGGATGAGCAGTTCTTC. The chain couples TRBV15 to TRBJ2-1, with D tentatively TRBD1 or TRBD2 (5 bases each). The CDR3 is made up of 13 amino acids. CDR1 and CDR2 (germline): LNHNV, YYDKDF (reference sequence). Trimming shortened V by 3 bases and J by 8 bases, and 11 bases separated the two germline ends.

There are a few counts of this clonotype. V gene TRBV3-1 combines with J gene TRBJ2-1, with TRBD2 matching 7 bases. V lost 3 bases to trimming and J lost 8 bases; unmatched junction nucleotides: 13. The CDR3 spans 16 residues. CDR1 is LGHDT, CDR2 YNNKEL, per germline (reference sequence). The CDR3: CASSQGAGSLSDEQFF. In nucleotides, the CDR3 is TGTGCCAGCAGCCAGGGAGCGGGGTCCCTTTCCGATGAGCAGTTCTTC.

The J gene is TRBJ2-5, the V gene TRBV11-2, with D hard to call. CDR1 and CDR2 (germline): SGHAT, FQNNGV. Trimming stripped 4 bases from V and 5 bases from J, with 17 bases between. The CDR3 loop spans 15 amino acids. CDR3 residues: CASSSTPTGRETQYF. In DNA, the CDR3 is TGTGCCAGCAGCTCGACGCCGACCGGTCGGGAGACCCAGTACTTC.

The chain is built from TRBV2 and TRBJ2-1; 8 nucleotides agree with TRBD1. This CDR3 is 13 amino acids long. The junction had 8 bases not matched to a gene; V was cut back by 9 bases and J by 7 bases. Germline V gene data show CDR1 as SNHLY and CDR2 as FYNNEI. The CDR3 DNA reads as TGTGCCAGGCCGACAGGGGAGTTAAATGAGCAGTTCTTC. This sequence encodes CARPTGELNEQFF. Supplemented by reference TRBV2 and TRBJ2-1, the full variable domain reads EPEVTQTPSHQVTQMGQEVILRCVPISNHLYFYWYRQILGQKVEFLVSFYNNEISEKSEIFDDQFSVERPDGSNFTLKIRSTKLEDSAMYFCARPTGELNEQFFGPGTRLTVL.

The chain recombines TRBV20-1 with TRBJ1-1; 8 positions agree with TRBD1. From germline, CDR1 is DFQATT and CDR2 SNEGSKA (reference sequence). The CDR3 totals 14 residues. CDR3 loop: CSHTPRGLNTEAFF. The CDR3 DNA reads TGCTCACATACCCCCAGGGGGCTGAACACTGAAGCTTTCTTT.

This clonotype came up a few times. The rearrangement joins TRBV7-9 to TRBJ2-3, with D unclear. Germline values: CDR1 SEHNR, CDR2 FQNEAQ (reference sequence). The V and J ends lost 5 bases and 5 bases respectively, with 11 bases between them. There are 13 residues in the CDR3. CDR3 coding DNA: TGTGCCAGCAGCCCAAGCTCAGTAGATACGCAGTATTTT. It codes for CASSPSSVDTQYF.

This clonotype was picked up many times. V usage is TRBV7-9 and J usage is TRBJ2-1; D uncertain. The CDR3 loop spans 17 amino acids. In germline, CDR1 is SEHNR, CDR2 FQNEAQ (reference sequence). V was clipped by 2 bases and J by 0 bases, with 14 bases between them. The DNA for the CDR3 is TGTGCCAGCAGCTTACCCCCCGGGCGCAGCTCCTACAATGAGCAGTTCTTC. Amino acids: CASSLPPGRSSYNEQFF.

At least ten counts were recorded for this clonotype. The CDR3 DNA reads TGTGCCAGCAGTTTCCTCTTCGTCGGTATCAGTCAGGGAGCGGACGCAGATACGCAGTATTTT. Translated, it gives CASSFLFVGISQGADADTQYF. This chain links TRBV28 with TRBJ2-3; either TRBD1 or TRBD2 may fit D (5 bases each). CDR3 length: 21 residues. In germline, CDR1 is MDHEN, CDR2 SYDVKM. With 3 bases removed from V and 4 bases from J, the gap between germline ends came to 32 bases.

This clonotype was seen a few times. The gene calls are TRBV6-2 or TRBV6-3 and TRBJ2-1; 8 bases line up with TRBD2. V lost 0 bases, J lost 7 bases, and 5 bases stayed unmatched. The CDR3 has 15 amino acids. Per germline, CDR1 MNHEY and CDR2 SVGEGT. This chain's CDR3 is CASSYSGSGVNEQFF. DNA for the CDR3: TGTGCCAGCAGTTACTCGGGTAGCGGGGTAAATGAGCAGTTCTTC.

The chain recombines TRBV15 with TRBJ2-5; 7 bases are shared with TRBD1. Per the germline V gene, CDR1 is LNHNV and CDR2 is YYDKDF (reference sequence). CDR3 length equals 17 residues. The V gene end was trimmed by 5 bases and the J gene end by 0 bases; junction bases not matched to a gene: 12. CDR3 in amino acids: CATSYRLGTEDQETQYF. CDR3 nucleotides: TGTGCCACCAGCTACCGATTGGGGACAGAGGACCAAGAGACCCAGTACTTC.

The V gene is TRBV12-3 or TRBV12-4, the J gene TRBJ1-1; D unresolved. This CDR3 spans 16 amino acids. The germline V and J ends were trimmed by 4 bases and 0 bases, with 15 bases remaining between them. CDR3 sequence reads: CASSSLIGVVNTEAFF. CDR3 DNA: TGTGCCAGCAGTTCCCTTATCGGGGTGGTGAACACTGAAGCTTTCTTT.

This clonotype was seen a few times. This chain's CDR3 is CASNTILGPLYEQYV. The CDR3 DNA reads TGTGCCAGCAACACAATTCTGGGACCCCTCTACGAGCAGTACGTC. V is TRBV28 and J is TRBJ2-7, with D possibly being TRBD1 or TRBD2 (5 bases each). The V end was cut by 7 bases, the J end by 3 bases, with 19 bases between. The CDR3 covers 15 residues. Germline lookup yields CDR1 MDHEN and CDR2 SYDVKM.

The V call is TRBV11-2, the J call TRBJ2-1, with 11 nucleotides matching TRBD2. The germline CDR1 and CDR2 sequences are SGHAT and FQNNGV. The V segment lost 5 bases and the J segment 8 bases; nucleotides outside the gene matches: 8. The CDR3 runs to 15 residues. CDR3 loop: CASSQSSGGSDEQFF. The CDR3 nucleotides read TGTGCCAGCAGCCAATCTAGCGGGGGGTCCGATGAGCAGTTCTTC.

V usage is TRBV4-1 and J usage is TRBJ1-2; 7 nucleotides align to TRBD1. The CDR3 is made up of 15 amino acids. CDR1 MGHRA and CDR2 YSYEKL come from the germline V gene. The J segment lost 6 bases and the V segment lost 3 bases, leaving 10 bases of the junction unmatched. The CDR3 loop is CASSQGIRDSHGYTF. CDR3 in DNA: TGCGCCAGCAGCCAGGGTATCCGGGACAGTCATGGCTACACCTTC.

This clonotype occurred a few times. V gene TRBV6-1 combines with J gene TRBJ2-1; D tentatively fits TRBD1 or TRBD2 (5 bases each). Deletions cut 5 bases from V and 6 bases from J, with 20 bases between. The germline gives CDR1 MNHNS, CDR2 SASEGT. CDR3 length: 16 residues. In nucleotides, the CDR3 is TGTGCCAGCAGTCCTCCGGGACGCGGAGTCAGCAATGAGCAGTTCTTC. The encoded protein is CASSPPGRGVSNEQFF.

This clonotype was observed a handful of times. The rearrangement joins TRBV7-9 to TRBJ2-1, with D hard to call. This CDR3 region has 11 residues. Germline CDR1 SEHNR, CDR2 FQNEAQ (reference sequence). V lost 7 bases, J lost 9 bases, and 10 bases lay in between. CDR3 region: CASKPGPEQFF. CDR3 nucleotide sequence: TGTGCCAGCAAACCCGGTCCTGAGCAGTTCTTC. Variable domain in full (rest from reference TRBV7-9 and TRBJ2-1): DTGVSQNPRHKITKRGQNVTFRCDPISEHNRLYWYRQTLGQGPEFLTYFQNEAQLEKSRLLSDRFSAERPKGSFSTLEIQRTEQGDSAMYLCASKPGPEQFFGPGTRLTVL.

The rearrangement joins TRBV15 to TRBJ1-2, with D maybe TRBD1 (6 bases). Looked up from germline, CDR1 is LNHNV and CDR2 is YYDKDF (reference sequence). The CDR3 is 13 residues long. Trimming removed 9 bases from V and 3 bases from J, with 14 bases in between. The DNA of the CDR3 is TGTGCCACTAGGGGGGGGGGAGACTATGGCTACACCTTC. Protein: CATRGGGDYGYTF.

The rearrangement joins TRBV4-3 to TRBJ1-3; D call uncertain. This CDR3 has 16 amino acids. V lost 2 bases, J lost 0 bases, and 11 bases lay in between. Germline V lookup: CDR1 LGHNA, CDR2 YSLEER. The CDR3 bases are TGCGCCAGCAGCCAACTTGAGCCGATCTCTGGAAACACCATATATTTT. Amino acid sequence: CASSQLEPISGNTIYF.

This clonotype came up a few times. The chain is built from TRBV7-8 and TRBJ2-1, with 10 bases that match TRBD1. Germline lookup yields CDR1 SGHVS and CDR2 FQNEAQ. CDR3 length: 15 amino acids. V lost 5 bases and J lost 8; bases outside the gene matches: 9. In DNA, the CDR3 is TGTGCCAGCAGCACCAGGACAGGGGGTTTAGATGAGCAGTTCTTC. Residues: CASSTRTGGLDEQFF.

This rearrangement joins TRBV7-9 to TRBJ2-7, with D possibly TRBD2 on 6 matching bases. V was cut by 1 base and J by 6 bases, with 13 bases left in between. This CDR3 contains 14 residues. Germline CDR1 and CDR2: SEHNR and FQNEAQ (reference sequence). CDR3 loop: CASSLEQGGREQYF. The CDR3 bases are TGTGCCAGCAGCTTAGAGCAGGGAGGACGCGAGCAGTACTTC.

CDR3 nucleotide sequence: TGTGCCAGCAGTATAGTCTCTGTAGCGGGCCCTAGGGCGTCGGCCTACAATGAGCAGTTCTTC. Translated, it gives CASSIVSVAGPRASAYNEQFF. V and J are TRBV6-1 and TRBJ2-1; 7 positions agree with TRBD2. V trimming: 5 bases; J trimming: 2 bases; junction bases outside the gene matches: 24. Germline V gene data show CDR1 as MNHNS and CDR2 as SASEGT. The CDR3 length is 21 residues.

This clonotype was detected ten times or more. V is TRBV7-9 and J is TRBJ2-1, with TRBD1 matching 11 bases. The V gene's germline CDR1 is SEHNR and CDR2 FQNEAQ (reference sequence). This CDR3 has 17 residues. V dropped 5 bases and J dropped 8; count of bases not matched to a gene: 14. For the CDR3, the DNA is TGTGCCAGCAGCACTCTTTTCGGACAGGGGGCAAATGATGAGCAGTTCTTC. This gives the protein CASSTLFGQGANDEQFF.